This is a list of T cell receptor beta chains from one sample in a study of shared clonotypes between healthy human individuals. Libraries were prepared by immunoSEQ multiplex PCR; TCRdb keeps only in-frame clonotypes and omits some of them. The table lists over a million clones, 78% of them singletons. The sample was memory CD4+ T cells from PBMCs. The receptors come from a man in his late teens or twenties in good health. Some clones in this sample may be carry-over from other donors' samples. Both conserved end residues are trimmed from each CDR3. Each record gives: clone size, V gene, CDR3 protein. Clone size is shown for a subset of rows, as once, few, many or a class of expanded clone.

few,TRBV11-2,ASSVQGSRGETQY
.,TRBV6-5,ASSYPGGYGYT
.,TRBV2,ASSKGTPGNQPQH
many,TRBV28,ASSLPGQSYYGYT
few,TRBV5-1,ASSWDSTTNEKLF
.,TRBV5-1,ASSPTGEETQY
.,TRBV2,ASGGQGASQPQH
.,TRBV27,ASRRTVNEKLF
.,TRBV28,ASSPQGNIQY
.,TRBV7-9,ASSPRPYEQY
few,TRBV11-2,ASSLAWVSGNTIY
few,TRBV10-2,ASTSGQGMTQPQH
.,TRBV7-4,ASSSLLNTQY
few,TRBV2,ATRAEAQPQH
.,TRBV25-1,ASSERYEQF
.,TRBV18,ASSPGTVAYNEQF
once,TRBV7-8,ASSLVLLLAGDGSETQY
.,TRBV11-2,ASRDNRARVPF
.,TRBV7-2,ASSGTSGATDTQY
.,TRBV7-2,ASSPRVLGSYEQY
.,TRBV10-3,AIRPDRGIVYEQY
.,TRBV5-8,ASHVVGDDPYSNQPQH
.,TRBV7-9,ASSLFQGLGYT
.,TRBV2,AIPKGPENTEAF
.,TRBV6-8,ASTVGLGLYEQY
.,TRBV15,ATSRFPLAGGTYNEQF
.,TRBV9,ASSPRTDTGELF
.,TRBV20-1,SARDQWEQY
once,TRBV5-4,ASSSPGQGAAGELF
.,TRBV19,ASSTPGRGTNYGYT
once,TRBV6-6,ASSLRTSASYEQY
once,TRBV6-1,ASSLQGINQPQH
.,TRBV5-1,ASSSGQANTGELF
.,TRBV11-2,ASSLWGLAGGGNNEQF
few,TRBV7-6,ASSLQSDSNYGYT
.,TRBV28,ASTTGQGGAYT
.,TRBV2,ASTVEDGSSYEQY
.,TRBV10-1,ASSEPGTDTQY
.,TRBV11-3,ASSLAGITDTQY
few,TRBV30,ACPTGGGEAF
.,TRBV2,ASVPTSSNTGELF
.,TRBV27,ASSLGILAGVVNEQF
.,TRBV7-3,ASSPGTRTGQETQY
.,TRBV7-2,ASSFGLETQY
.,TRBV6-1,ASSEAGGEGYGYT
.,TRBV4-1,ASGGLDIYNEQF
.,TRBV20-1,SARADEQF
many,TRBV6-1,ASSAGQGGGDTQY
.,TRBV5-4,ASSLGSSGPTDTQY
.,TRBV30,AWSEGGNQPQH
.,TRBV7-6,ASSARQGLTSTDTQY
.,TRBV27,ASSSTGTYGYT
.,TRBV7-8,ASSTEGSSSNQPQH
once,TRBV28,ASSLTGNGNQPQH
.,TRBV7-3,ASSLGRTSFYNEQF